This T cell receptor (beta chain) originates from a study of CD8+CD57+ T cells in acquired aplastic anemia. Trimming removed 3 bases at V and 9 bases at J, with 22 bases between. The CDR3 totals 15 residues. CDR1 SGDLS and CDR2 YYNGEE come from the germline V gene. Genomic DNA acted as the template from which TCR beta VDJ combination and CDR3 sequence profiling were carried out. TCRdb analysed the reads with MiXCR anew, one entry per CDR3 protein. Among around 190,000 distinct CDR3 sequences listed, over 55% were seen once. This TCR came from a human donor in good health. Source material: sorted CD4+, CD8+, or CD8+CD57+ T cells (not recorded which) from PBMCs. The chain carries TRBV9 and TRBJ2-7; either TRBD1 or TRBD2 may supply D (6 bases each). This CDR3 is CASSARPGDRTSQYF. The CDR3 DNA reads TGTGCCAGCAGCGCCCGCCCGGGAGACAGGACCTCGCAGTACTTC.